This T cell receptor beta chain was identified in a study of cytomegalovirus exposure and HLA in healthy donors. General study points: From TCR beta sequences, most subjects' HLA-A and HLA-B alleles were reportedly predicted accurately. A few chains tied to CMV proved CMV antigen-specific in vitro.

The CDR3 extends over 12 amino acids. Trimming stripped 6 bases from V and 4 bases from J, with 9 bases between. CDR1 and CDR2 from the germline V gene are MNHNY and SVGAGI (reference sequence). PCR used 60 Vbeta primers and 13 Jbeta primers. Using immunoSEQ multiplex PCR, the repertoire was profiled, and TCRdb retains in-frame clones only, with some absent. Among roughly 160,000 clones listed, roughly 76% were seen once. Worth noting for this clone: The antigen remains undetermined.

The rearrangement links TRBV6-6 to TRBJ1-2, with D unclear. Sample: PBMCs. This clonotype was obtained from a male donor in good health and CMV-seronegative. The CDR3 DNA follows: TGTGCCAGCAGGCCGGGTGGCTATGGCTACACCTTC. It encodes CASRPGGYGYTF.